What follows is one T cell receptor (beta chain) and its context. The source of the sample is a study of control samples from healthy donors and cancer patients. The method was immunoSEQ multiplex PCR; TCRdb's version includes in-frame clones alone and lacks a portion of them. The sample consists of fewer than 500,000 clones, about nine tenths of them appearing once. This CDR3 has 12 residues. Germline CDR1 and CDR2: KGHDR and SFDVKD. V lost 4 bases to trimming and J lost 15 bases; unmatched junction nucleotides: 5. This chain connects TRBV24-1 to TRBJ2-6, with 7 bases that match TRBD1. The sequence derives from a man aged 40-55 years with head and neck cancer. Input material: PBMCs. This CDR3 reads CATSDYRGGLTF. The CDR3 region has the DNA TGTGCCACCAGTGACTACAGGGGTGGCCTGACTTTC.